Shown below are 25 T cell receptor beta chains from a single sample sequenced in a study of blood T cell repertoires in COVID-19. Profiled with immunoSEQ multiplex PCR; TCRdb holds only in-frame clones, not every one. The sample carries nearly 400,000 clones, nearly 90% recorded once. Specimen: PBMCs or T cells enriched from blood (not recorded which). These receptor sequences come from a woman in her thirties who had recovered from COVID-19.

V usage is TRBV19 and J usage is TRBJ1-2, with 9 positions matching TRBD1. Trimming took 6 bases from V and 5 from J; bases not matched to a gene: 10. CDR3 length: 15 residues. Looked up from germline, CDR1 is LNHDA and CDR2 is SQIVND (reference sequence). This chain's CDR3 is CASRPRDRDYYGYTF. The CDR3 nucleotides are TGTGCCAGTAGACCCCGGGACAGGGATTATTATGGCTACACCTTC.

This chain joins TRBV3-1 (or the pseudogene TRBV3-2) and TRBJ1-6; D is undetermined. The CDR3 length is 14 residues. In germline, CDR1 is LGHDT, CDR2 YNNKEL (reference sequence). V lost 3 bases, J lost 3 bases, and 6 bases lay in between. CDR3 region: CASSQSDYNSPLHF. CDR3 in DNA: TGTGCCAGCAGCCAGTCAGACTATAATTCACCCCTCCACTTT.

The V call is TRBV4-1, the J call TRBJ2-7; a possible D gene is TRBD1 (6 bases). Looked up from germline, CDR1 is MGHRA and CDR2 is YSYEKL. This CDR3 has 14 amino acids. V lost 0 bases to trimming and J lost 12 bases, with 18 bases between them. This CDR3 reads CASSQDNRAPNWYF. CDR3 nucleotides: TGCGCCAGCAGCCAAGATAACAGGGCCCCTAATTGGTACTTC.

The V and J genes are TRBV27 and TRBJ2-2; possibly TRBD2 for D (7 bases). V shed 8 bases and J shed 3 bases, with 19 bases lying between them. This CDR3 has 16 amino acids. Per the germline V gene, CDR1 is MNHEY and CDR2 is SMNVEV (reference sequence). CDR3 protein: CASGPLGGVHTGELFF. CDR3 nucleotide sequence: TGTGCCAGCGGACCCTTAGGGGGGGTCCACACCGGGGAGCTGTTTTTT.

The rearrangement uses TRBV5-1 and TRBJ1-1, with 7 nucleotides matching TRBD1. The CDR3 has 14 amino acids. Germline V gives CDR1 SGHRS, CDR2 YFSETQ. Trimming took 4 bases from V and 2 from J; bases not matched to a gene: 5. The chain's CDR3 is CASSPDRINTEAFF. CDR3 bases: TGCGCCAGCAGCCCGGACAGGATTAACACTGAAGCTTTCTTT.

The chain's CDR3 is CASSLAGGATDTQYF. The CDR3 DNA follows: TGTGCCAGCAGCTTAGCGGGGGGGGCCACAGATACGCAGTATTTT. V gene TRBV7-9 combines with J gene TRBJ2-3; TRBD2 is a possible D gene (7 bases). V was cut by 0 bases and J by 2 bases, with 9 bases left in between. CDR1 SEHNR and CDR2 FQNEAQ come from the germline V gene (reference sequence). CDR3 length: 15 residues.

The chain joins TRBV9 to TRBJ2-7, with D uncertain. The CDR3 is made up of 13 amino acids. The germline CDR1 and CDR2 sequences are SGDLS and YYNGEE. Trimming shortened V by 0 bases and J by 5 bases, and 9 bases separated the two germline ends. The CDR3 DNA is TGTGCCAGCAGCGTAGGCCCCTCGGACGAGCAGTACTTC. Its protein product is CASSVGPSDEQYF.

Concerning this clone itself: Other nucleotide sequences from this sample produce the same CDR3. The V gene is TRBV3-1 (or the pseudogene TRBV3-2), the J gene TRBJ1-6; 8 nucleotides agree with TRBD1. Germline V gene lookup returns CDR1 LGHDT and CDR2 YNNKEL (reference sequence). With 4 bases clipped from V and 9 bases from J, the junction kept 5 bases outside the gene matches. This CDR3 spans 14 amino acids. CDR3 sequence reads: CASSPGQGSSPLHF. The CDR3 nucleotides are TGTGCCAGCAGCCCTGGACAGGGAAGTTCACCCCTCCACTTT.

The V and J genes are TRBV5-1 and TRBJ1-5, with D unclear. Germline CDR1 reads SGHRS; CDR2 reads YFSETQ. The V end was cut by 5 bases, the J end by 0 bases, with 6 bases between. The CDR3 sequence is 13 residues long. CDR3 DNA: TGCGCCAGCAGTACTGGTAGCAATCAGCCCCAGCATTTT. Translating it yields CASSTGSNQPQHF.

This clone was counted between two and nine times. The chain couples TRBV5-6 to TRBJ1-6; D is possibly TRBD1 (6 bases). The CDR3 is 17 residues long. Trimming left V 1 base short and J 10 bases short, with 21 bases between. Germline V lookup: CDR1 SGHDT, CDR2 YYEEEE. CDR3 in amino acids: CASSLWRMGGRRSPLHF. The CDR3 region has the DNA TGTGCCAGCAGCTTGTGGCGGATGGGGGGGCGTAGGTCACCCCTCCACTTT.

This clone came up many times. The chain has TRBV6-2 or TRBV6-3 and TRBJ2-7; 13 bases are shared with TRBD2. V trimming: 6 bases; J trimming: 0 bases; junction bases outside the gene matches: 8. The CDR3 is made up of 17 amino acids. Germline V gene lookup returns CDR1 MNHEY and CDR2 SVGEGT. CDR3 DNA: TGTGCCAGCAGCCCTAGGACTAGCGGGAGAGCCTCCTACGAGCAGTACTTC. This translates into CASSPRTSGRASYEQYF.

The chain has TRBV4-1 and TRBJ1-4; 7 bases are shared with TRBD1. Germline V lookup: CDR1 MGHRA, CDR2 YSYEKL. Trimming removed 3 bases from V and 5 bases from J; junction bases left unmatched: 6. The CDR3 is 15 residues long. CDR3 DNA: TGCGCCAGCAGCCAGTCGGACAGGAGAAATGAAAAACTGTTTTTT. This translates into CASSQSDRRNEKLFF.

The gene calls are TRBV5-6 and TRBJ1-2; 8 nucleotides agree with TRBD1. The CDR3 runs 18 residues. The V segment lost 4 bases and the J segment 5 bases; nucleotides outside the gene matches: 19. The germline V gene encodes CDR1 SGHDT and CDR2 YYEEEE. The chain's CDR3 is CASSLDRGDPTVRYGYTF. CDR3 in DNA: TGTGCCAGCAGCCTTGACAGGGGCGATCCGACCGTTAGGTATGGCTACACCTTC.

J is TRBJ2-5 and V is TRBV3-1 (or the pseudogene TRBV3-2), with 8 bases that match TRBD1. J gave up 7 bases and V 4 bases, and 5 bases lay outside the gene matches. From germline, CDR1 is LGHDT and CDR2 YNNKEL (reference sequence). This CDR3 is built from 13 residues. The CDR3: CASSLIDRGTQYF. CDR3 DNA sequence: TGTGCCAGCAGCCTGATCGACAGGGGGACCCAGTACTTC.

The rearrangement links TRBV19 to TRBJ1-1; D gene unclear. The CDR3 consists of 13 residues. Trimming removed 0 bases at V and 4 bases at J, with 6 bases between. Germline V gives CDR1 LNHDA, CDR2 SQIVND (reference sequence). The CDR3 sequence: CASSIDASTEAFF. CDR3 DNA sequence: TGTGCCAGTAGTATAGATGCGAGCACTGAAGCTTTCTTT.

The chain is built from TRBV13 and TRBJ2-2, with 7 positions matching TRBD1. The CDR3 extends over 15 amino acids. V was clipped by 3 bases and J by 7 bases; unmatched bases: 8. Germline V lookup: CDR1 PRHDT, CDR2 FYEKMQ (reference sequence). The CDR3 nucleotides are TGTGCCAGCAGCTTGAGACAGGGCTGGAGCGGGGAGCTGTTTTTT. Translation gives CASSLRQGWSGELFF.

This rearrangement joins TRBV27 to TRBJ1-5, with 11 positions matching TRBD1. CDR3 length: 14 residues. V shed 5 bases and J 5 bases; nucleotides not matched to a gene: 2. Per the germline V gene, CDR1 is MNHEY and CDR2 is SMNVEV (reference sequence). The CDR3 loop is CASSQDRGHQPQHF. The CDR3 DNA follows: TGTGCCAGCAGTCAGGACAGGGGGCATCAGCCCCAGCATTTT.

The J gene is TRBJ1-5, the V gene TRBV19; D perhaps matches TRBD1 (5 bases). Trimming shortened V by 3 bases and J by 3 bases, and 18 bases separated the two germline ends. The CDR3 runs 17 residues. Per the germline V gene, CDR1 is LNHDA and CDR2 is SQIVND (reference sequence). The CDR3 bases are TGTGCCAGTAGTATTGGGGCAGGGCGACTGTCCAATCAGCCCCAGCATTTT. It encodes CASSIGAGRLSNQPQHF. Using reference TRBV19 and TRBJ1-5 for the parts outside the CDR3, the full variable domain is DGGITQSPKYLFRKEGQNVTLSCEQNLNHDAMYWYRQDPGQGLRLIYYSQIVNDFQKGDIAEGYSVSREKKESFPLTVTSAQKNPTAFYLCASSIGAGRLSNQPQHFGDGTRLSIL.

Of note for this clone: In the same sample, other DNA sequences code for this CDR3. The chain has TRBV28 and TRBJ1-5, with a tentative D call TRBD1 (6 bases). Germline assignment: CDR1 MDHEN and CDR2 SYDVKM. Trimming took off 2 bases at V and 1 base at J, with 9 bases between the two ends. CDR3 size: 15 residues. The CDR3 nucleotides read TGTGCCAGCAGTTTACAGGGGTTGAGCAATCAGCCCCAGCATTTT. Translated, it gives CASSLQGLSNQPQHF.

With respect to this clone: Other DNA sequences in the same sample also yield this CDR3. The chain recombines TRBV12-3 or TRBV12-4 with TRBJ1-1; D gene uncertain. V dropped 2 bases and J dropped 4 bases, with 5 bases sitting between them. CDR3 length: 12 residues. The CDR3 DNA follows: TGTGCCAGCAGTTTACGGGTCACTGAAGCTTTCTTT. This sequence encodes CASSLRVTEAFF.

The CDR3 region is CASSSGYGYTF. DNA of the CDR3: TGTGCCAGCAGTTCCGGCTATGGCTACACCTTC. V usage is TRBV28 and J usage is TRBJ1-2; D gene uncertain. The CDR3 totals 11 residues. CDR1 and CDR2 from the germline V gene are MDHEN and SYDVKM. Trimming took off 4 bases at V and 4 bases at J, with 4 bases between the two ends.

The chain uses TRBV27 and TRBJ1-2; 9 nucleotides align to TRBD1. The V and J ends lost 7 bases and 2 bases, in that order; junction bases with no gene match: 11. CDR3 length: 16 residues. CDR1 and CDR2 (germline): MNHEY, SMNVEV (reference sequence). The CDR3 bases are TGTGCCAGCAAATCCCGGGACAGGGAGGGGAACTATGGCTACACCTTC. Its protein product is CASKSRDREGNYGYTF.

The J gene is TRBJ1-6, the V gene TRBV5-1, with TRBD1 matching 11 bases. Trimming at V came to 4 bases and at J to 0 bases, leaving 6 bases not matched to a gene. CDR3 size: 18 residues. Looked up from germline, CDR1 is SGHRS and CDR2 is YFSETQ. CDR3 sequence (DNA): TGCGCCAGCAGCCATGGGGACAGGGGGAGCTCCTATAATTCACCCCTCCACTTT. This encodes CASSHGDRGSSYNSPLHF. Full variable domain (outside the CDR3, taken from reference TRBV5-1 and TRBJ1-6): KAGVTQTPRYLIKTRGQQVTLSCSPISGHRSVSWYQQTPGQGLQFLFEYFSETQRNKGNFPGRFSGRQFSNSRSEMNVSTLELGDSALYLCASSHGDRGSSYNSPLHFGNGTRLTVT.

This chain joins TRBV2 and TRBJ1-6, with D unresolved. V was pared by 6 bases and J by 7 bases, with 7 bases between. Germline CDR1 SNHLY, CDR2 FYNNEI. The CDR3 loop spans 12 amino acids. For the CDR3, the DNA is TGTGCCAGCAGGGTTCAGAATTCACCCCTCCACTTT. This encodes CASRVQNSPLHF.

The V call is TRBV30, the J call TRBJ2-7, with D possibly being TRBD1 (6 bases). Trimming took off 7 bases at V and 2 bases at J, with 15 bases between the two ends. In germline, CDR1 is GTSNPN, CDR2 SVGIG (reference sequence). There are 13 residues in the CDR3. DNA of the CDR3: TGTGCCTCGAACAGGGAGCCCCCCTACGAGCAGTACTTC. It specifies CASNREPPYEQYF.